This T cell receptor (beta chain) stems from a study of blood T cell repertoires in COVID-19. Per the original data handling: Cell counts per sample came from amplifying reference gene primers. Produced via immunoSEQ multiplex PCR; TCRdb's table is partial and in-frame only. V, J and clone size are taken as reported in that table, and D and trimming were inferred from the DNA itself. The top ten clones hold 3% to 4.5% of a sample with under 400,000 clones, around nine tenths of them seen once. The germline V and J ends were trimmed by 3 bases and 1 base, with 9 bases remaining between them. Germline CDR1 reads SQVTM; CDR2 reads ANQGSEA. This CDR3 has 14 amino acids.

The material sequenced was peripheral blood. The sequence derives from an older woman with COVID-19, enrolled during active disease. The rearrangement uses TRBV29-1 and TRBJ2-2; D perhaps matches TRBD1 (6 bases). The CDR3 reads CSVDGGQNTGELFF. CDR3 DNA sequence: TGCAGCGTTGATGGGGGCCAGAACACCGGGGAGCTGTTTTTT.